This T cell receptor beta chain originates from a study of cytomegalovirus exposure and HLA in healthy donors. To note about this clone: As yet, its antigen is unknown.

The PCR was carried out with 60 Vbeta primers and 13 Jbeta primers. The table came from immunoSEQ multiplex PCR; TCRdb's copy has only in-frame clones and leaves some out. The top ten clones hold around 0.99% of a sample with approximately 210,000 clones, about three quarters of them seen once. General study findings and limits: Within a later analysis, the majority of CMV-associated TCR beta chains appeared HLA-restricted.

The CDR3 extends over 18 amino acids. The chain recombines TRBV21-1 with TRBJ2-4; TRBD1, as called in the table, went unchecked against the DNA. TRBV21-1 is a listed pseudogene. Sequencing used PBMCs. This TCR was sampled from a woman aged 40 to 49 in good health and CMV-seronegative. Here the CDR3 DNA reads TGTGCCAGCAGCAAGGGGTGTGATTACAGGGCTGCCAAAAACATTCAGTACTTC. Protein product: CASSKGCDYRAAKNIQYF.